The 12 T cell receptor beta chains below come from one sample, sequenced in a study of blood T cell repertoires in COVID-19. Clones were read by immunoSEQ multiplex PCR, and TCRdb kept only the in-frame ones, dropping some. The table shows approximately 140,000 clones, with around 87% occurring only once. Sequenced material: peripheral blood. The receptors stem from an elderly man with acute or convalescent COVID-19.

J is TRBJ2-7 and V is TRBV19, with 8 bases identical to TRBD1. Germline lookup yields CDR1 LNHDA and CDR2 SQIVND (reference sequence). The CDR3 totals 13 residues. J lost 12 bases, V lost 6 bases, and 13 bases had no gene match. CDR3 protein: CASRHERTGPWYF. CDR3 sequence (DNA): TGTGCCAGTAGACACGAGCGGACAGGGCCTTGGTACTTC.

The chain employs TRBV2 and TRBJ1-2, with D possibly TRBD1 on 5 matching bases. Trimming pared 1 base from V and 12 bases from J, leaving 9 bases between. The CDR3 runs to 11 residues. CDR1 and CDR2 (germline): SNHLY, FYNNEI. This chain's CDR3 is CASSEGGADTF. In DNA, the CDR3 is TGTGCCAGCAGTGAAGGGGGCGCGGACACCTTC.

The chain uses TRBV6-5 and TRBJ2-7; TRBD1 is a possible D gene (5 bases). There are 14 residues in the CDR3. Trimming took 5 bases from V and 2 from J, leaving 13 bases between them. CDR1 and CDR2 (germline): MNHEY, SVGAGI. CDR3 region: CASSTTVGPYEQYF. CDR3 nucleotides: TGTGCCAGCAGTACGACAGTCGGGCCCTACGAGCAGTACTTC.

Worth noting for this clone: Mismatch with germline at one junction end may stem from a read error. This chain connects TRBV6-5 to TRBJ1-4; 10 positions match TRBD1. Germline assignment: CDR1 MNHEY and CDR2 SVGAGI. The CDR3 totals 15 residues. Here the CDR3 reads CASSPGTGANEKLFF. CDR3 DNA sequence: TGTGCGAGCAGTCCCGGGACAGGGGCTAATGAAAAACTGTTTTTT.

The genes are TRBV2 and TRBJ1-6; D gene unclear. Germline V gene data show CDR1 as SNHLY and CDR2 as FYNNEI. The V end was cut by 8 bases, the J end by 11 bases, with 13 bases between. The CDR3 runs to 12 residues. For the CDR3, the DNA is TGTGCCAGCCACACGGGGAACGCACCCCTCCACTTT. Amino acids: CASHTGNAPLHF.

The rearrangement uses TRBV7-9 and TRBJ2-5; maybe TRBD2 (5 bases). This CDR3 comprises 15 residues. Germline V gene lookup returns CDR1 SEHNR and CDR2 FQNEAQ (reference sequence). Trimming stripped 0 bases from V and 2 bases from J, with 10 bases between. CDR3 amino acids: CASSLAEVAQETQYF. The CDR3 DNA is TGTGCCAGCAGCTTAGCGGAGGTGGCTCAAGAGACCCAGTACTTC.

This chain uses TRBV28 with TRBJ2-3, with 14 bases matching TRBD2. V was pared by 5 bases and J by 6 bases, with 4 bases of the junction left unmatched. The germline gives CDR1 MDHEN, CDR2 SYDVKM. This CDR3 spans 15 amino acids. The CDR3 region has the DNA TGTGCCAGCAGTAGACTAGCGGGAGGGATGGATACGCAGTATTTT. This encodes CASSRLAGGMDTQYF.

The chain carries TRBV10-3 and TRBJ1-1; D gene uncertain. Germline CDR1 is ENHRY and CDR2 is SYGVKD. This CDR3 contains 13 residues. Trimming stripped 6 bases from V and 3 bases from J, with 11 bases between. Here the CDR3 DNA reads TGTGCCATCAGGGCGGCTCGGGACACTGAAGCTTTCTTT. Its protein is CAIRAARDTEAFF.

This clone has a single count. The chain recombines TRBV29-1 with TRBJ2-5; 8 nucleotides agree with TRBD2. The junction had 7 bases not matched to a gene; V was cut back by 3 bases and J by 4 bases. Germline V lookup: CDR1 SQVTM, CDR2 ANQGSEA. CDR3 length: 14 residues. The CDR3 here is CSVDSSGSAETQYF. CDR3 bases: TGCAGCGTTGATTCGAGCGGGAGTGCAGAGACCCAGTACTTC.

This rearrangement joins TRBV6-5 to TRBJ2-7; 11 bases are shared with TRBD2. The V gene end was trimmed by 6 bases and the J gene end by 2 bases; junction bases not matched to a gene: 6. The CDR3 consists of 15 residues. Germline V lookup: CDR1 MNHEY, CDR2 SVGAGI. The CDR3 sequence is CASRKLAGDTYEQYF. The CDR3 region has the DNA TGTGCCAGCAGGAAACTAGCGGGGGATACCTACGAGCAGTACTTC.

The chain uses TRBV10-3 and TRBJ1-2; D gene uncertain. The CDR3 runs 13 residues. Germline lookup yields CDR1 ENHRY and CDR2 SYGVKD. The V gene lost 2 bases and the J gene lost 7 bases, with 11 bases spanning the gap. CDR3: CAISEQEVVGYTF. CDR3 nucleotides: TGTGCCATCAGTGAGCAAGAAGTAGTTGGCTACACCTTC.

The chain combines TRBV3-1 (or the pseudogene TRBV3-2) with TRBJ1-4; TRBD1 matches 9 bases. The CDR3 length is 14 residues. Unmatched junction bases numbered 5, after V lost 6 bases and J lost 6 bases. Germline CDR1 is LGHDT and CDR2 is YNNKEL (reference sequence). The CDR3 spells CASRPRDRDEKLFF. The CDR3 coding sequence is TGTGCCAGCAGGCCCCGGGACAGGGATGAAAAACTGTTTTTT.